The rows below give T cell receptor beta chains drawn from one sample of a study of shared clonotypes between healthy human individuals. Sequencing was performed with immunoSEQ multiplex PCR; in TCRdb, only in-frame clones are kept and a portion is missing. This table has some 500,000 clones, 65% to 80% appearing once. The sequenced sample was PBMCs. These receptors were collected from a woman aged 40-49 years in good health. Some clones in this sample may be carry-over from other donors' samples. Both conserved end residues are part of each CDR3. Fields, in order: clone size, V gene, J gene, D gene, CDR3 protein, CDR3 DNA. A D gene is named only where the DNA matches it firmly. Some rows have no size entry. The others give once, few or many, or a class for an expanded clone.

clone size: .; V gene: TRBV2; J gene: TRBJ2-7; D gene: .; CDR3 protein: CASSGNYEQYF; CDR3 DNA: TGTGCCAGCAGTGGAAACTACGAGCAGTACTTC
clone size: .; V gene: TRBV30; J gene: TRBJ1-2; D gene: .; CDR3 protein: CAWSHSWLAYGYTF; CDR3 DNA: TGTGCCTGGAGTCATTCTTGGCTGGCCTATGGCTACACCTTC
clone size: .; V gene: TRBV14; J gene: TRBJ2-1; D gene: .; CDR3 protein: CASSQPAISYNEQFF; CDR3 DNA: TGTGCCAGCAGCCAACCCGCAATATCTTACAATGAGCAGTTCTTC
clone size: .; V gene: TRBV10-1; J gene: TRBJ2-4; D gene: .; CDR3 protein: CASSQKTEPGWIQYF; CDR3 DNA: TGCGCCAGCAGTCAAAAGACGGAACCGGGTTGGATTCAGTACTTC
clone size: .; V gene: TRBV6-1; J gene: TRBJ2-3; D gene: TRBD2; CDR3 protein: CASTESGRDTQYF; CDR3 DNA: TGTGCCAGCACCGAAAGCGGGAGAGATACGCAGTATTTT
clone size: .; V gene: TRBV27; J gene: TRBJ1-2; D gene: .; CDR3 protein: CASSSALRGGFFYGYTF; CDR3 DNA: TGTGCCAGCAGTTCCGCTCTAAGGGGCGGGTTTTTCTATGGCTACACCTTC
clone size: .; V gene: TRBV4-3; J gene: TRBJ1-3; D gene: .; CDR3 protein: CASSQGRLRNTIYF; CDR3 DNA: TGCGCCAGCAGCCAAGGGAGGCTCAGAAACACCATATATTTT
clone size: .; V gene: TRBV11-2; J gene: TRBJ1-1; D gene: .; CDR3 protein: CASSFAGDTEAFF; CDR3 DNA: TGTGCCAGCAGCTTCGCGGGGGACACTGAAGCTTTCTTT
clone size: .; V gene: TRBV11-2; J gene: TRBJ1-3; D gene: TRBD1; CDR3 protein: CASSTGGIAGNTIYF; CDR3 DNA: TGTGCCAGCAGCACAGGGGGGATAGCTGGAAACACCATATATTTT
clone size: .; V gene: TRBV4-3; J gene: TRBJ2-3; D gene: .; CDR3 protein: CASSQGQDTDTQYF; CDR3 DNA: TGCGCCAGCAGCCAAGGACAGGACACAGATACGCAGTATTTT
clone size: .; V gene: TRBV18; J gene: TRBJ2-2; D gene: TRBD1; CDR3 protein: CASSLRTGGFPGELFF; CDR3 DNA: TGTGCCAGCTCACTCCGGACAGGGGGCTTCCCCGGGGAGCTGTTTTTT
clone size: .; V gene: TRBV15; J gene: TRBJ2-2; D gene: TRBD1; CDR3 protein: CATSREDRGNTGELFF; CDR3 DNA: TGTGCCACCAGCAGAGAGGACAGGGGGAACACCGGGGAGCTGTTTTTT
clone size: once; V gene: TRBV7-3; J gene: TRBJ1-1; D gene: .; CDR3 protein: CASSLSRGTEAFF; CDR3 DNA: TGTGCCAGCAGCTTAAGCAGGGGCACTGAAGCTTTCTTT
clone size: .; V gene: TRBV2; J gene: TRBJ1-2; D gene: TRBD1; CDR3 protein: CASSEGQAYGYTF; CDR3 DNA: TGTGCCAGCAGTGAGGGACAGGCCTATGGCTACACCTTC
clone size: once; V gene: TRBV9; J gene: TRBJ2-2; D gene: TRBD2; CDR3 protein: CASSVGAGGTGELFF; CDR3 DNA: TGTGCCAGCAGCGTAGGAGCGGGAGGTACCGGGGAGCTGTTTTTT
clone size: .; V gene: TRBV27; J gene: TRBJ2-1; D gene: TRBD2; CDR3 protein: CASSRDYEYNEQFF; CDR3 DNA: TGTGCCAGCAGCAGGGACTACGAGTACAATGAGCAGTTCTTC
clone size: .; V gene: TRBV9; J gene: TRBJ2-3; D gene: .; CDR3 protein: CASSEAGRGTQYF; CDR3 DNA: TGTGCCAGCAGCGAAGCAGGGCGCGGTACGCAGTATTTT
clone size: .; V gene: TRBV7-2; J gene: TRBJ2-7; D gene: TRBD1; CDR3 protein: CASSFRGDRGEQYF; CDR3 DNA: TGTGCCAGCAGCTTTAGGGGGGACAGGGGCGAGCAGTACTTC
clone size: .; V gene: TRBV10-3; J gene: TRBJ2-5; D gene: .; CDR3 protein: CAISEVGWSQETQYF; CDR3 DNA: TGTGCCATCAGTGAGGTAGGGTGGTCGCAAGAGACCCAGTACTTC
clone size: .; V gene: TRBV6-1; J gene: TRBJ1-3; D gene: .; CDR3 protein: CASSEGTLGNTIYF; CDR3 DNA: TGTGCCAGCAGTGAAGGGACCCTCGGAAACACCATATATTTT
clone size: .; V gene: TRBV7-9; J gene: TRBJ1-4; D gene: TRBD1; CDR3 protein: CASSKTDRSEKLFF; CDR3 DNA: TGTGCCAGCAGCAAGACGGACAGGTCTGAAAAACTGTTTTTT
clone size: once; V gene: TRBV13; J gene: TRBJ2-6; D gene: .; CDR3 protein: CASTRLGANVLTF; CDR3 DNA: TGTGCCAGCACCCGACTTGGGGCCAACGTCCTGACTTTC
clone size: .; V gene: TRBV18; J gene: TRBJ2-1; D gene: TRBD1; CDR3 protein: CASSPPPQGAYNEQFF; CDR3 DNA: TGTGCCAGCTCACCACCCCCACAGGGGGCCTACAATGAGCAGTTCTTC
clone size: .; V gene: TRBV18; J gene: TRBJ1-5; D gene: TRBD1; CDR3 protein: CASSPRETGIDQPQHF; CDR3 DNA: TGTGCCAGCTCACCACGGGAGACAGGGATAGATCAGCCCCAGCATTTT
clone size: .; V gene: TRBV9; J gene: TRBJ2-2; D gene: TRBD2; CDR3 protein: CASSVVAGSGGELFF; CDR3 DNA: TGTGCCAGCAGCGTAGTAGCGGGATCGGGCGGGGAGCTGTTTTTT
clone size: .; V gene: TRBV2; J gene: TRBJ1-1; D gene: .; CDR3 protein: CASSEGGRMNTEAFF; CDR3 DNA: TGTGCCAGCAGTGAAGGGGGACGGATGAACACTGAAGCTTTCTTT
clone size: .; V gene: TRBV6-5; J gene: TRBJ1-2; D gene: .; CDR3 protein: CASSYSRVSPGRYTF; CDR3 DNA: TGTGCCAGCAGTTACTCTAGAGTAAGCCCCGGCCGCTACACCTTC
clone size: .; V gene: TRBV7-9; J gene: TRBJ2-1; D gene: .; CDR3 protein: CASSLDGGTYNEQFF; CDR3 DNA: TGTGCCAGCAGCTTAGATGGCGGGACCTACAATGAGCAGTTCTTC
clone size: .; V gene: TRBV6-6; J gene: TRBJ2-7; D gene: .; CDR3 protein: CASSYTGAYEQYF; CDR3 DNA: TGTGCCAGCAGTTATACTGGGGCCTACGAGCAGTACTTC
clone size: .; V gene: TRBV4-1; J gene: TRBJ2-1; D gene: .; CDR3 protein: CASSQESSYNEQFF; CDR3 DNA: TGCGCCAGCAGCCAAGAGTCTAGTTACAATGAGCAGTTCTTC
clone size: .; V gene: TRBV6-1; J gene: TRBJ2-1; D gene: TRBD1; CDR3 protein: CASSAGTASSYNEQFF; CDR3 DNA: TGTGCCAGCAGTGCTGGGACAGCGAGCTCCTACAATGAGCAGTTCTTC